This T cell receptor beta chain was retrieved from a study of CD8+ T cells in alopecia areata. Findings and caveats of the study: Scalp clonality, along with expanded CD8+ clones among the top 100, was significantly decreased by tofacitinib.

Remarks on this clone: The target antigen is unknown.

Described treatment: oral pan-JAK inhibitor, 5-10 mg twice daily. Trimming removed 3 bases at V and 3 bases at J, with 12 bases between. This CDR3 region has 13 residues. The germline V gene encodes CDR1 SQVTM and CDR2 ANQGSEA. Extraction and reverse transcription of RNA yielded cDNA as the sequencing template. Some clones are missing from TCRdb's copy, which holds only in-frame ones; the method was immunoSEQ multiplex PCR. Of some 150,000 clones detected, roughly nine tenths appear once; the ten largest clones hold about 13%. The sequencing used CD8+ T cells sorted from blood, collected at week 4, from a patient treated with tofacitinib. V usage is TRBV29-1 and J usage is TRBJ2-7; D possibly matches TRBD1 or TRBD2 (6 bases each). The clonotype was recovered from a human donor with alopecia areata. CDR3 residues: CSVDAGGGYEQYF. CDR3 in DNA: TGCAGCGTTGATGCCGGAGGGGGCTACGAGCAGTACTTC.